This T cell receptor beta chain originates from a study of T-cell reconstitution after alpha-beta-depleted transplantation in children. This clonotype was picked up a small number of times. The CDR3 loop spans 13 amino acids. Germline CDR1 is GTSNPN and CDR2 is SVGIG (reference sequence). The ends lost 3 bases at V and 3 bases at J; junction bases unmatched: 4. Unique molecular identifiers were used in preparing the TCRbeta library. TCRdb re-derived calls from the PCR reads in MiXCR, one entry per CDR3 protein. The sample comprises fewer than 550,000 distinct CDR3 sequences, around 16% of which are singletons, and under 30% rests with the top ten.

The origin of this receptor is a boy younger than two who had a stem cell transplant for Wiskott-Aldrich syndrome, so the T cells may come from the graft donor. The chain is built from TRBV30 and TRBJ2-7; 8 nucleotides line up with TRBD1. Material: PBMCs, mostly from graft donor cells, obtained 360 days after TCRalphabeta/CD19-depleted stem cell transplant. The CDR3 loop reads CAWRGTGNYEQYF. In nucleotides, the CDR3 is TGTGCCTGGAGGGGGACAGGCAACTACGAGCAGTACTTC.